A single sample is the source of the 2 T cell receptor beta chains below, sequenced in a study of graft-versus-host responses after intestinal transplantation listed by TCRdb under 2021. In light of the paper, this sample's time point label describes: cells obtained before transplantation from donor or recipient. Library construction relied on the immunoSEQ multiplex PCR assay. Not all clones reach the TCRdb copy of this immuneACCESS table, which keeps in-frame sequences only. Checked studies attribute under half of the gap to unresolved V genes and leave the rest unexplained. The sample table shows tens of thousands of clones, and 85% to 95% are seen once. The top ten clones comprise 0.23% of the sample. No antigen is known for these receptors. Sequencing used unstimulated CD8+ T cells sorted from spleen or lymph node cells, obtained before transplant. All receptors come from a human donor who was the organ donor for an intestinal transplant.

The V call is TRBV29-1, the J call TRBJ1-2, with TRBD1 identical over 7 bases. V shed 0 bases and J 4 bases; nucleotides not matched to a gene: 5. The CDR3 length is 14 residues. From germline, CDR1 is SQVTM and CDR2 ANQGSEA. The CDR3 coding sequence is TGCAGCGTTGAAGAACAGGGGACTCTCTATGGCTACACCTTC. Amino acid sequence: CSVEEQGTLYGYTF.

V is TRBV9 and J is TRBJ1-2; D remains ambiguous. The CDR3 consists of 13 residues. V lost 0 bases and J 2 bases, leaving 5 bases between the germline ends. CDR1 and CDR2 from the germline V gene are SGDLS and YYNGEE. The CDR3, as DNA: TGTGCCAGCAGCGTAGGTGAAAACTATGGCTACACCTTC. Translation: CASSVGENYGYTF.